This TCR beta chain was profiled in a study of T cell repertoires in cytomegalovirus infection. The CDR3 runs 15 residues. Germline CDR1 and CDR2: MDHEN and SYDVKM. Trimming pared 5 bases from V and 0 bases from J, leaving 13 bases between. TCRdb reanalysed the reads using MiXCR and keeps one entry per CDR3 protein. Altogether approximately 220,000 distinct CDR3 sequences are present, 38% being singletons, with the ten largest covering approximately 59%. This clonotype was seen a handful of times. Its target is unknown. Sequencing was performed on CD8+ T cells from cultured PBMCs, taken from culture after CMV antigen stimulation. The gene calls are TRBV28 and TRBJ1-1, with D perhaps TRBD1 (5 bases). The receptor's source is a human donor in good health (CMV status not recorded). Some clones in this sample may be carry-over from other donors' samples. The CDR3 DNA follows: TGTGCCAGCAGTCCGGGGGGGAACATGAACACTGAAGCTTTCTTT. Translated, it gives CASSPGGNMNTEAFF.